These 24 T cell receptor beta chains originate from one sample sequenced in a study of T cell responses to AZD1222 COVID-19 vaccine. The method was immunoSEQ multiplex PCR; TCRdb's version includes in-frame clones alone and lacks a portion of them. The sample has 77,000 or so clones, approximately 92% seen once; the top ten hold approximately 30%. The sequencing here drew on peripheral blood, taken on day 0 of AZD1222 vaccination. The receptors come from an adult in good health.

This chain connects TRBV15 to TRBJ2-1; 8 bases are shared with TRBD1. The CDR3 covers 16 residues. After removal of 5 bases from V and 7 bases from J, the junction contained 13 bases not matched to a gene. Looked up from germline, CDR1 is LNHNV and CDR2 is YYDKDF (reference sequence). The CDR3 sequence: CATSAKYSGGINEQFF. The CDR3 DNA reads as TGTGCCACCAGCGCCAAATACTCAGGGGGCATTAATGAGCAGTTCTTC.

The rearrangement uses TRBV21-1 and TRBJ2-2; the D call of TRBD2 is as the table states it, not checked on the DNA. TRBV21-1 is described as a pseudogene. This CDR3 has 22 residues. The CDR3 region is CASSKALFWTSGRAQGAGELFF. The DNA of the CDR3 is TGTGCCAGCAGCAAAGCGCTTTTTTGGACTAGCGGGAGGGCTCAAGGGGCCGGGGAGCTGTTTTTT.

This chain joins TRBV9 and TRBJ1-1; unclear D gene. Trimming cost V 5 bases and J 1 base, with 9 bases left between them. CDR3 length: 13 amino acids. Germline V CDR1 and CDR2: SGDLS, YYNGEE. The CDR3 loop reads CASREEGNTEAFF. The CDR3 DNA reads TGTGCCAGCAGGGAGGAGGGGAACACTGAAGCTTTCTTT. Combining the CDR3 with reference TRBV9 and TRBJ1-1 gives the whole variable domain DSGVTQTPKHLITATGQRVTLRCSPRSGDLSVYWYQQSLDQGLQFLIQYYNGEERAKGNILERFSAQQFPDLHSELNLSSLELGDSALYFCASREEGNTEAFFGQGTRLTVV.

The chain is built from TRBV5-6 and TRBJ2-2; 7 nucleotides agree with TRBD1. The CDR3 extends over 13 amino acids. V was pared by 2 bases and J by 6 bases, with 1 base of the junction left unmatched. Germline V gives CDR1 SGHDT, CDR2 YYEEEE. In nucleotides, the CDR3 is TGTGCCAGCAGCTTAGACAGGGCCGGGGAGCTGTTTTTT. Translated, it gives CASSLDRAGELFF. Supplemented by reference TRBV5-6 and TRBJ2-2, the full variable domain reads DAGVTQSPTHLIKTRGQQVTLRCSPKSGHDTVSWYQQALGQGPQFIFQYYEEEERQRGNFPDRFSGHQFPNYSSELNVNALLLGDSALYLCASSLDRAGELFFGEGSRLTVL.

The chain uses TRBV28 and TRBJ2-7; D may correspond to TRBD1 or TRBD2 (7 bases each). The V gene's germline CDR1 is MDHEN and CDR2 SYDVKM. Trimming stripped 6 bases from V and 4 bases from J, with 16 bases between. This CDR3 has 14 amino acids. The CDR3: CASSQGGKGYEQYF. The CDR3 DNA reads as TGTGCCAGCAGCCAGGGGGGGAAAGGATACGAGCAGTACTTC.

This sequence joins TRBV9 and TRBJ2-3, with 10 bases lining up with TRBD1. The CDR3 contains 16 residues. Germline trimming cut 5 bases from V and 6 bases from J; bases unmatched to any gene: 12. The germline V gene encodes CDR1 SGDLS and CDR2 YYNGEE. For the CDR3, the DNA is TGTGCCAGCAGTACCGGGACAGGGGTCCACGGGGATACGCAGTATTTT. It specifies CASSTGTGVHGDTQYF.

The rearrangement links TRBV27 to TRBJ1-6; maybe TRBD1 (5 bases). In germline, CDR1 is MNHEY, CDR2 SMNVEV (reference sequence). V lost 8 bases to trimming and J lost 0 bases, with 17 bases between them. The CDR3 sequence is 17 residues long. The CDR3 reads CASRTLERGSYNSPLHF. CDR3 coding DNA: TGTGCCAGCCGCACCCTAGAAAGGGGCTCCTATAATTCACCCCTCCACTTT.

CDR3 nucleotides: TGTGCCAGCAGCTTAGCTCCGGCGGGAGGGCCCTACAATGAGCAGTTCTTC. Amino acid sequence: CASSLAPAGGPYNEQFF. The genes are TRBV7-6 and TRBJ2-1; TRBD2 agrees at 9 bases. V was pared by 0 bases and J by 2 bases, with 5 bases of the junction left unmatched. This CDR3 contains 17 residues. Germline V gives CDR1 SGHVS, CDR2 FNYEAQ.

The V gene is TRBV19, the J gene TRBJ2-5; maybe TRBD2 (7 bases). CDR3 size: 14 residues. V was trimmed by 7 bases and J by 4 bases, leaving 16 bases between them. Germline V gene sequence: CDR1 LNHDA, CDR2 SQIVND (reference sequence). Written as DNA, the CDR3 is TGTGCCAGTAAGGGGGGGGGCTGGAGAGAGACCCAGTACTTC. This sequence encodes CASKGGGWRETQYF.

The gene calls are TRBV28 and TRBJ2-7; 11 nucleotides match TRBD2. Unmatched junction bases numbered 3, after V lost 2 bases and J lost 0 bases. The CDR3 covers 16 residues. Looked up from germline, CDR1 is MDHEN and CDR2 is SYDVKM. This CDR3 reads CASSLLAGGSSYEQYF. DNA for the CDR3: TGTGCCAGCAGTTTACTAGCGGGAGGATCCTCCTACGAGCAGTACTTC.

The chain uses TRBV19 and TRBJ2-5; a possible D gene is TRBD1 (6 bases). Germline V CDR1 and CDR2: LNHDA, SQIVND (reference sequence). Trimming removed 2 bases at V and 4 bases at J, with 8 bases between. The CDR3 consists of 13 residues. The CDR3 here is CASSIMGAETQYF. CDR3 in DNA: TGTGCCAGTAGTATAATGGGGGCAGAGACCCAGTACTTC. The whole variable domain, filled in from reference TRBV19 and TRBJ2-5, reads DGGITQSPKYLFRKEGQNVTLSCEQNLNHDAMYWYRQDPGQGLRLIYYSQIVNDFQKGDIAEGYSVSREKKESFPLTVTSAQKNPTAFYLCASSIMGAETQYFGPGTRLLVL.

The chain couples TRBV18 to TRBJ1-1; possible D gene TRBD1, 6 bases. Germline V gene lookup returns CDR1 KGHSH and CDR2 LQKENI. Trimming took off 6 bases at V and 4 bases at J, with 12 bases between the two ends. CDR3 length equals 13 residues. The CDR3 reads CASSPRGSTEAFF. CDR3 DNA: TGTGCCAGCTCGCCCAGGGGAAGCACTGAAGCTTTCTTT.

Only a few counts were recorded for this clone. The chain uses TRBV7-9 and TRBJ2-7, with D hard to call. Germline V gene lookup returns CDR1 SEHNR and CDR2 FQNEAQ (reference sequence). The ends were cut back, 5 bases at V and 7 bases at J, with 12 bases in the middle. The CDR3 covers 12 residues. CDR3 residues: CASSNTVGEQYF. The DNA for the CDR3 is TGTGCCAGCAGCAATACAGTGGGTGAGCAGTACTTC.

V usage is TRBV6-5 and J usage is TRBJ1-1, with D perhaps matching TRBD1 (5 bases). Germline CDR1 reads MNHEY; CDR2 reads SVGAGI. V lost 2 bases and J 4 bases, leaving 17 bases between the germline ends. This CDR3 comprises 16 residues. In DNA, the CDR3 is TGTGCCAGCAGTTACGATAGGCCAGGGTTAGGCACTGAAGCTTTCTTT. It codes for CASSYDRPGLGTEAFF.

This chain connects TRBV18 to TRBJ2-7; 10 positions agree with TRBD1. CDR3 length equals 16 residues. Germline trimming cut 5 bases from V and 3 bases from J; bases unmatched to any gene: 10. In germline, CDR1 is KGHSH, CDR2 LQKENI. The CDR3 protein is CASSTYSGQGGYEQYF. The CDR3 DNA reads TGTGCCAGCTCAACCTATTCCGGACAGGGGGGCTACGAGCAGTACTTC.

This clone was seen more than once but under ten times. DNA for the CDR3: TGCGCCAGCAGCCACGCCTACCGGGAGAACACTGAAGCTTTCTTT. Its protein product is CASSHAYRENTEAFF. The J gene is TRBJ1-1, the V gene TRBV4-1; D remains ambiguous. V lost 3 bases to trimming and J lost 1 base, with 12 bases between them. Germline V gene sequence: CDR1 MGHRA, CDR2 YSYEKL. CDR3 length: 15 residues.

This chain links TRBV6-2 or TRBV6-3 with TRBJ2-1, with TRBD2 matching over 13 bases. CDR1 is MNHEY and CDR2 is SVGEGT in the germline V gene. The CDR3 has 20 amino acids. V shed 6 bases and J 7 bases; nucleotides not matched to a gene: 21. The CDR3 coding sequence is TGTGCCAGCAGCCCATCCCTCGGGACTAGCGGGGATCGAGGCTTGAATGAGCAGTTCTTC. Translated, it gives CASSPSLGTSGDRGLNEQFF.

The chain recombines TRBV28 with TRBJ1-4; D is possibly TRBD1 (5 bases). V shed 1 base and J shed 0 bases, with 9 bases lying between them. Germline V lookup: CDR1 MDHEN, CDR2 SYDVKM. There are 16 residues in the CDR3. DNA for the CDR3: TGTGCCAGCAGTTTATTAGGGACCGCAACTAATGAAAAACTGTTTTTT. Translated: CASSLLGTATNEKLFF.

CDR3 nucleotides: TGTGCCAGCAGCGTAGGCGGGAGGGTCTGGACAGATACGCAGTATTTT. Protein product: CASSVGGRVWTDTQYF. The chain couples TRBV9 to TRBJ2-3; TRBD2 agrees at 9 bases. CDR1 is SGDLS, CDR2 YYNGEE, per germline. The CDR3 has 16 amino acids. Trimming at V came to 0 bases and at J to 3 bases, leaving 5 bases not matched to a gene.

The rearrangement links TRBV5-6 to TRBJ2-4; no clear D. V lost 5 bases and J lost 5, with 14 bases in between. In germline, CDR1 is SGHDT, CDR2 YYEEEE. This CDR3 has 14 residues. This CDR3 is CASSLIRAENIQYF. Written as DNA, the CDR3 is TGTGCCAGCAGTTTAATAAGGGCGGAAAACATTCAGTACTTC.

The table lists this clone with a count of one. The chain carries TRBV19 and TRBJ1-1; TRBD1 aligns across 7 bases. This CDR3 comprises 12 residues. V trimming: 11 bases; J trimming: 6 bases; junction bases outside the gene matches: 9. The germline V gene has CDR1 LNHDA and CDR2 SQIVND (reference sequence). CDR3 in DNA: TGTGCCTCGAGACCTCAGGGGGCTGAAGCTTTCTTT. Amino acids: CASRPQGAEAFF. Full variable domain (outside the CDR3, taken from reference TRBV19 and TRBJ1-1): DGGITQSPKYLFRKEGQNVTLSCEQNLNHDAMYWYRQDPGQGLRLIYYSQIVNDFQKGDIAEGYSVSREKKESFPLTVTSAQKNPTAFYLCASRPQGAEAFFGQGTRLTVV.

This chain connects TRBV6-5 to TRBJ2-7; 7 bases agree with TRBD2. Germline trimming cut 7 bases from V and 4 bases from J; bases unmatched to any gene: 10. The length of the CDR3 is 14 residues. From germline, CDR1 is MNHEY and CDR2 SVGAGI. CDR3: CASTERGPTYEQYF. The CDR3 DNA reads TGTGCCAGCACAGAGCGGGGTCCGACATACGAGCAGTACTTC.

CDR3 amino acids: CASRGVRGYTF. DNA for the CDR3: TGTGCCAGCAGAGGGGTTAGAGGCTACACCTTC. The chain joins TRBV2 to TRBJ1-2; D possibly corresponds to TRBD1 (5 bases). CDR3 length: 11 amino acids. Germline V gene lookup returns CDR1 SNHLY and CDR2 FYNNEI. Trimming removed 6 bases from V and 8 bases from J, with 10 bases in between.

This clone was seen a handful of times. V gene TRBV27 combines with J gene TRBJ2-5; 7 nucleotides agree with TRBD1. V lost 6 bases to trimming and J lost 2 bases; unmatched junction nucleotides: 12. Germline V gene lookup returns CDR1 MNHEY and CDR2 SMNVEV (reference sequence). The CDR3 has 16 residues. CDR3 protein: CASSFRFGDRQETQYF. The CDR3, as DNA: TGTGCCAGCAGCTTCCGATTCGGGGACAGACAAGAGACCCAGTACTTC.